This TCR beta chain was profiled in a study of cytomegalovirus exposure and HLA in healthy donors. The PCR had 60 Vbeta and 13 Jbeta primers. The method was immunoSEQ multiplex PCR; TCRdb's version includes in-frame clones alone and lacks a portion of them. The table lists more than 100,000 clones, roughly three quarters of them singletons, with approximately 0.86% in the top ten. Regarding the study as a whole: With DRB1 most and HLA-C fewest, TCR association rates differed between HLA loci in a later analysis.

Trimming removed 0 bases from V and 4 bases from J, with 19 bases in between. Germline-derived CDR1 and CDR2 are SGHAT and FQNNGV. The CDR3 is made up of 17 amino acids. Turning to this clone: The antigen is not known.

This chain links TRBV11-2 with TRBJ2-7; D perhaps matches TRBD1 (7 bases). The TCR originated in a woman in her sixties in good health and CMV-seronegative. Sequencing input: PBMCs. CDR3 protein: CASSLELLTGRNYEQYF. CDR3 sequence (DNA): TGTGCCAGCAGCTTAGAGTTACTGACAGGGAGGAATTACGAGCAGTACTTC. Combining the CDR3 with reference TRBV11-2 and TRBJ2-7 gives the whole variable domain EAGVAQSPRYKIIEKRQSVAFWCNPISGHATLYWYQQILGQGPKLLIQFQNNGVVDDSQLPKDRFSAERLKGVDSTLKIQPAKLEDSAVYLCASSLELLTGRNYEQYFGPGTRLTVT.